These T cell receptor beta chains were read from a single sample in a study of CD8 T cells in Susac syndrome. TCRdb itself ran the immunoSEQ multiplex PCR reads through MiXCR, one entry per CDR3 protein. Among about 200,000 distinct CDR3 sequences listed, over 90% were seen once. Sequenced input: CD4+ T cells from PBMCs. These TCRs come from a human donor with multiple sclerosis. Both conserved end residues are part of each CDR3. A D gene is named only where the DNA matches it firmly. Size is omitted from some rows. Given values are once, few, many or a class for expanded clones.

j_gene: TRBJ2-1; d_gene: TRBD2; abundance: .; v_gene: TRBV30; CDR3nt: TGTGCCTGGAGTGTAAGCGGAGCGGGGTTTTACAATGAGCAGTTCTTC; CDR3aa: CAWSVSGAGFYNEQFF
j_gene: TRBJ2-1; d_gene: TRBD2; abundance: .; v_gene: TRBV3-1; CDR3nt: TGTGCCAGCAGCCCTTGGACTAGCGGGCCTTACAATGAGCAGTTCTTC; CDR3aa: CASSPWTSGPYNEQFF
j_gene: TRBJ1-6; d_gene: .; abundance: .; v_gene: TRBV2; CDR3nt: TGTGCCAGCAGTCCAACGGGGGAGAGTTCACCCCTCCACTTT; CDR3aa: CASSPTGESSPLHF
j_gene: TRBJ2-5; d_gene: .; abundance: .; v_gene: TRBV5-6; CDR3nt: TGTGCCAGCAGCTTGGGACCGCCGGGACAAGAGACCCAGTACTTC; CDR3aa: CASSLGPPGQETQYF
j_gene: TRBJ1-2; d_gene: .; abundance: once; v_gene: TRBV29-1; CDR3nt: TGCAGCGTTGTACTGCCCAATTATGGCTACACCTTC; CDR3aa: CSVVLPNYGYTF
j_gene: TRBJ1-1; d_gene: .; abundance: .; v_gene: TRBV27; CDR3nt: TGTGCCAGCAGTCCCAGGGACGGCGGGGGAACCACTGAAGCTTTCTTT; CDR3aa: CASSPRDGGGTTEAFF
j_gene: TRBJ1-1; d_gene: .; abundance: .; v_gene: TRBV5-1; CDR3nt: TGCGCCAGCAGGTGGGGCGGAAACATGAACACTGAAGCTTTCTTT; CDR3aa: CASRWGGNMNTEAFF
j_gene: TRBJ1-2; d_gene: .; abundance: .; v_gene: TRBV15; CDR3nt: TGTGCCACCAGGGGGGCTCCGGGGCAACTTAACTATGGCTACACCTTC; CDR3aa: CATRGAPGQLNYGYTF
j_gene: TRBJ2-5; d_gene: .; abundance: .; v_gene: TRBV27; CDR3nt: TGTGCCAGCAGGAAAACCGGGCTTCAAGAGACCCAGTACTTC; CDR3aa: CASRKTGLQETQYF
j_gene: TRBJ1-1; d_gene: .; abundance: .; v_gene: TRBV29-1; CDR3nt: TGCAGCGTTCAAGGGGCGGGCCAAGAAGCTTTCTTT; CDR3aa: CSVQGAGQEAFF
j_gene: TRBJ1-5; d_gene: .; abundance: .; v_gene: TRBV30; CDR3nt: TGTGCCTGGAGTCACTCGGTAGATCAGCCCCAGCATTTT; CDR3aa: CAWSHSVDQPQHF
j_gene: TRBJ2-2; d_gene: .; abundance: .; v_gene: TRBV29-1; CDR3nt: TGCAGCGTTGATTCCTTCTCCGGGGAGCTGTTTTTT; CDR3aa: CSVDSFSGELFF
j_gene: TRBJ1-1; d_gene: .; abundance: .; v_gene: TRBV30; CDR3nt: TGTGCCTGGAGTGTGGTGGGGGTGAGGACTGAAGCTTTCTTT; CDR3aa: CAWSVVGVRTEAFF
j_gene: TRBJ2-7; d_gene: .; abundance: .; v_gene: TRBV15; CDR3nt: TGTGCCACCAGCAGAGATCAAGTAGCGGTCTACGAGCAGTACTTC; CDR3aa: CATSRDQVAVYEQYF
j_gene: TRBJ1-1; d_gene: .; abundance: .; v_gene: TRBV24-1; CDR3nt: TGTGCCACAAGACGGTCCGGGAACACTGAAGCTTTCTTT; CDR3aa: CATRRSGNTEAFF
j_gene: TRBJ2-5; d_gene: .; abundance: .; v_gene: TRBV15; CDR3nt: TGTGCCACCAGCAGACGATTGACAGAGTACCAAGAGACCCAGTACTTC; CDR3aa: CATSRRLTEYQETQYF
j_gene: TRBJ2-6; d_gene: TRBD2; abundance: .; v_gene: TRBV3-1; CDR3nt: TGTGCCAGCACCCTTGGACTAGCGGGCTCTGGGGCCAACGTCCTGACTTTC; CDR3aa: CASTLGLAGSGANVLTF